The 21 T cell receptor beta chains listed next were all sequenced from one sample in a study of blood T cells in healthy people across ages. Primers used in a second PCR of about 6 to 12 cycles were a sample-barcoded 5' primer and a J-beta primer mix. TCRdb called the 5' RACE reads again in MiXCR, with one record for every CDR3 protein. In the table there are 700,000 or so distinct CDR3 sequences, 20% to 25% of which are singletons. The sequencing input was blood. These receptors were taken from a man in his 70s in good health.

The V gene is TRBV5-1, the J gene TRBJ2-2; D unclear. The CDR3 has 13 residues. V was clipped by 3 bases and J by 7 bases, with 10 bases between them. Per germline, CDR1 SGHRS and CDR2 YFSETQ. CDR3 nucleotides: TGCGCCAGCAGCTCTCCCCCGGACGGGGAGCTGTTTTTT. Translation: CASSSPPDGELFF.

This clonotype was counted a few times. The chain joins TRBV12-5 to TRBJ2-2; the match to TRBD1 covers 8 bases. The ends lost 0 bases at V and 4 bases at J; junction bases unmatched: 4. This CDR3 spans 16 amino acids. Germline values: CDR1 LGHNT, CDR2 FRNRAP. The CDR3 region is CASGLVQGAGTGELFF. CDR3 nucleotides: TGTGCTAGTGGTTTGGTTCAGGGGGCGGGCACCGGGGAGCTGTTTTTT.

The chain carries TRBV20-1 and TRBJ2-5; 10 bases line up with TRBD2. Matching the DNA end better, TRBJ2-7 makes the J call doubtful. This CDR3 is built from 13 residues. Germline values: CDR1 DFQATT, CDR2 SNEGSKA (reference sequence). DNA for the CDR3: TGCAGTGTGAAACTAGCGGGGTCCTACGAGCAGTACTTC. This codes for CSVKLAGSYEQYF.

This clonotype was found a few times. The CDR3 here is CASSQERGGPEDEKLFF. CDR3 nucleotide sequence: TGTGCCAGCAGCCAAGAACGAGGTGGCCCGGAGGACGAAAAACTGTTTTTT. The J gene is TRBJ1-4, the V gene TRBV14; no clear D. V was trimmed by 0 bases and J by 8 bases, leaving 19 bases between them. The germline V gene encodes CDR1 SGHDN and CDR2 FVKESK. The CDR3 is 17 amino acids.

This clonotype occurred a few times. The CDR3 loop reads CASSKRTGGFDEQFF. CDR3 sequence (DNA): TGTGCCAGCAGCAAACGGACAGGGGGATTTGATGAGCAGTTCTTC. V and J are TRBV3-1 and TRBJ2-1; 10 bases match TRBD1. The CDR3 runs 15 residues. V was clipped by 5 bases and J by 8 bases; unmatched bases: 9. CDR1 LGHDT and CDR2 YNNKEL come from the germline V gene (reference sequence).

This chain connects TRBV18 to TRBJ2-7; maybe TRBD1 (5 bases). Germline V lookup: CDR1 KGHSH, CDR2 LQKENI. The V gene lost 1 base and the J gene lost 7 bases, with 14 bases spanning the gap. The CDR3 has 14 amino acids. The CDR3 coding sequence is TGTGCCAGCTCACCACAGGGGCGGTTTGAGGAGCAGTACTTC. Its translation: CASSPQGRFEEQYF.

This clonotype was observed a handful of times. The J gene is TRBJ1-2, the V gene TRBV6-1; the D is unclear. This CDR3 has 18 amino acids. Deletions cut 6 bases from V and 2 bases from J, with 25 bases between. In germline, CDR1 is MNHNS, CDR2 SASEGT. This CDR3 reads CASSPRHVGNVLNYGYTF. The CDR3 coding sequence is TGTGCCAGCAGCCCTCGGCATGTGGGGAATGTATTAAACTATGGCTACACCTTC.

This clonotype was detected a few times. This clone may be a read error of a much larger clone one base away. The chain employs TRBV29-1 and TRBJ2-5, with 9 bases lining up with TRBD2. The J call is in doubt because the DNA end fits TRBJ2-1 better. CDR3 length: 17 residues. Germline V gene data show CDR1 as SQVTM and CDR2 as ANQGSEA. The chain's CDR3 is CSVEGGGILAGWNGQFF. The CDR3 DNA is TGCAGCGTCGAAGGTGGGGGTATACTAGCGGGTTGGAATGGGCAGTTCTTC.

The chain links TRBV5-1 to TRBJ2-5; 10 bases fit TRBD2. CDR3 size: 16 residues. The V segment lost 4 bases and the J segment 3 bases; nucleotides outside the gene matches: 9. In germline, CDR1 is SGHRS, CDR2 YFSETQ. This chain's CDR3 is CASSQLAGPREETQYF. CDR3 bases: TGCGCCAGCAGCCAACTAGCGGGGCCTAGGGAAGAGACCCAGTACTTC.

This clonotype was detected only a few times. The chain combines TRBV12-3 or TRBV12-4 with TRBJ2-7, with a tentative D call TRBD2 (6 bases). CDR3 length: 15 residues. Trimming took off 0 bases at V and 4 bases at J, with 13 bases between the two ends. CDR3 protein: CASSLALPGRYEQYF. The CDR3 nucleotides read TGTGCCAGCAGTTTAGCGCTGCCAGGGAGGTACGAGCAGTACTTC.

The CDR3 loop is CASNDRQGTEQFF. The CDR3 DNA follows: TGTGCCAGCAACGATAGACAGGGTACTGAGCAGTTCTTC. V is TRBV27 and J is TRBJ2-1; 7 positions agree with TRBD1. V shed 7 bases and J 9 bases; nucleotides not matched to a gene: 9. CDR1 is MNHEY and CDR2 is SMNVEV in the germline V gene (reference sequence). The CDR3 is made up of 13 amino acids.

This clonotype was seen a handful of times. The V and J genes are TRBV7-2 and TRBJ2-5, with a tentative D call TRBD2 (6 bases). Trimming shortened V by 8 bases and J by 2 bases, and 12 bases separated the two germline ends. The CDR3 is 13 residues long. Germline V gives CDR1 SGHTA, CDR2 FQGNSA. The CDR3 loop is CASGGLIQETQYF. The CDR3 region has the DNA TGTGCCAGCGGGGGACTTATACAAGAGACCCAGTACTTC.

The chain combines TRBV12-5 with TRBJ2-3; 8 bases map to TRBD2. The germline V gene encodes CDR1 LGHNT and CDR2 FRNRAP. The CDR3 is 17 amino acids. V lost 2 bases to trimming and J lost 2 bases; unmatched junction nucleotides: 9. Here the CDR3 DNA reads TGTGCTAGTGGTTTGTCTCCGACTAGCGCGGCCACAGATACGCAGTATTTT. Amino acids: CASGLSPTSAATDTQYF.

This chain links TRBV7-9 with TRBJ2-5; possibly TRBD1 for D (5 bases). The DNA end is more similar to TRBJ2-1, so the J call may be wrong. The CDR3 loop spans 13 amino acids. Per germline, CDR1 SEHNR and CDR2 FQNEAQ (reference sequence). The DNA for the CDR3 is TGTGCAGGGGTTGGCCTCACACGCGATGAGCAGTTCTTC. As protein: CAGVGLTRDEQFF.

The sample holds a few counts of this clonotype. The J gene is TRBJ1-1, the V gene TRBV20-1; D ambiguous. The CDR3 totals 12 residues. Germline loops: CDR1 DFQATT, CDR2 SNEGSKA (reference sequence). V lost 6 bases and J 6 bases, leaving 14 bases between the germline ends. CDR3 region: CSAPSEIAEAFF. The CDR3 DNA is TGCAGTGCCCCCAGTGAAATAGCTGAAGCTTTCTTT.

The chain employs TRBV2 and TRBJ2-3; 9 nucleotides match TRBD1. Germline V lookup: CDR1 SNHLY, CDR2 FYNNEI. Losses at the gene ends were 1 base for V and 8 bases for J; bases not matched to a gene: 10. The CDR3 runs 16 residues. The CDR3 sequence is CASSEERTGGGSTQYF. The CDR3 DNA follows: TGTGCCAGCAGTGAAGAACGTACAGGGGGCGGTTCTACGCAGTATTTT. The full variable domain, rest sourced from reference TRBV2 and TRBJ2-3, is EPEVTQTPSHQVTQMGQEVILRCVPISNHLYFYWYRQILGQKVEFLVSFYNNEISEKSEIFDDQFSVERPDGSNFTLKIRSTKLEDSAMYFCASSEERTGGGSTQYFGPGTRLTVL.

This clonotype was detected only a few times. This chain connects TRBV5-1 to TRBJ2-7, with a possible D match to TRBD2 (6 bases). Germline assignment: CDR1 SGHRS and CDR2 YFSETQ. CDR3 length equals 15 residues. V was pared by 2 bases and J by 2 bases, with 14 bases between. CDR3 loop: CASSFSGVYPYEQYV. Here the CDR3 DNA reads TGCGCCAGCAGCTTTTCGGGGGTATATCCCTACGAGCAGTACGTC.

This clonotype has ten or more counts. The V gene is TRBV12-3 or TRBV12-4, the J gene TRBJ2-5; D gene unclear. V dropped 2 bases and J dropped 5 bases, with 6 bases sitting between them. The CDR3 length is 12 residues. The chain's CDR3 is CASSLYRETQYF. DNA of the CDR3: TGTGCCAGCAGTTTATATCGTGAGACCCAGTACTTC.

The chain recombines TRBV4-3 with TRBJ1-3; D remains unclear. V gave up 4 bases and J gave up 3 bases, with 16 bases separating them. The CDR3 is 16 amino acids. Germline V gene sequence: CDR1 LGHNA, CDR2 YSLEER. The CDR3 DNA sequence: TGCGCCAGCAGCCCCCAAGTAACAGAAATTGGAAACACCATATATTTT. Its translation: CASSPQVTEIGNTIYF.

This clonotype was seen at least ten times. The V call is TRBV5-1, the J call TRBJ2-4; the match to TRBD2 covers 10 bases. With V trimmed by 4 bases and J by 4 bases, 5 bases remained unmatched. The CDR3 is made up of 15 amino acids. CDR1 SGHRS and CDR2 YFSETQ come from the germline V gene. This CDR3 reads CASSIWTSGKNIQYF. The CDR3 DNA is TGCGCCAGCAGCATTTGGACTAGCGGTAAAAACATTCAGTACTTC.

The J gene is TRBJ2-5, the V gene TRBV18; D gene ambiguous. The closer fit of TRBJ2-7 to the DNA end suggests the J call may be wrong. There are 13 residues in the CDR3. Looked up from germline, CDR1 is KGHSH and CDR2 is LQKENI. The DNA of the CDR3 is TGTGCCAGCTCCCTCGGATCCCCCTACGAGCAGTACTTC. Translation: CASSLGSPYEQYF.